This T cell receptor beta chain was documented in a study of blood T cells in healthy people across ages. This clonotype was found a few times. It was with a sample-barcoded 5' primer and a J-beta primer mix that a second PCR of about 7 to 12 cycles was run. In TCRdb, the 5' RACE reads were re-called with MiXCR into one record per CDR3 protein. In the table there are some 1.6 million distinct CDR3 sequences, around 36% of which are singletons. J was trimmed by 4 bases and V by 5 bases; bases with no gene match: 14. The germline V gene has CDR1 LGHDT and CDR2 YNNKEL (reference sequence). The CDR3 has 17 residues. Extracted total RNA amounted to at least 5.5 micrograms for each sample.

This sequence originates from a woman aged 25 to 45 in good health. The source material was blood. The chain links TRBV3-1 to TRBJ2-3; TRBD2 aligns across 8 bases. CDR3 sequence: CASSSSTPGGQADTQYF. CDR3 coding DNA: TGTGCCAGCAGCTCAAGTACGCCGGGGGGGCAGGCAGATACGCAGTATTTT.